Shown below are 9 T cell receptor beta chains from a single sample sequenced in a study of T cells after yellow fever vaccination. Using its own MiXCR run on the 5' RACE reads, TCRdb lists one record per CDR3 protein. The sample lists roughly 63,000 distinct CDR3 sequences, roughly 7.3% seen once, with roughly a third in the top ten. Sample: CD8+ T cells sorted from PBMCs, taken 15 days after the yellow fever booster vaccination. The origin of the receptors is a man aged 30 to 45 who received the YFV17D yellow fever vaccine.

This clonotype was detected many times. This chain links TRBV12-3 or TRBV12-4 with TRBJ2-2, with 10 bases identical to TRBD1. J was trimmed by 5 bases and V by 6 bases; bases with no gene match: 12. The CDR3 covers 17 residues. The CDR3 coding sequence is TGTGCCAGCAGCCGACCCCCGGGGACAGGGGAAACCGGGGAGCTGTTTTTT. Its translation is CASSRPPGTGETGELFF.

This clonotype was counted many times. The chain couples TRBV14 to TRBJ2-7; D is uncertain. CDR1 and CDR2 from the germline V gene are SGHDN and FVKESK. CDR3 length: 13 residues. Deletions cut 0 bases from V and 6 bases from J, with 9 bases between. CDR3 region: CASSQESAREQYF. The CDR3 nucleotides are TGTGCCAGCAGCCAAGAGTCAGCCCGCGAGCAGTACTTC.

In this sample, this clonotype turned up many times. The CDR3 bases are TGTGCCACCAGCAGAGATCGGGGTCTCTACGAGCAGTACTTC. This translates into CATSRDRGLYEQYF. V and J are TRBV15 and TRBJ2-7, with D possibly TRBD2 on 5 matching bases. This CDR3 has 14 amino acids. V lost 0 bases, J lost 3 bases, and 9 bases lay in between. Germline V gene lookup returns CDR1 LNHNV and CDR2 YYDKDF (reference sequence).

The chain recombines TRBV3-1 with TRBJ2-1; D remains unclear. The CDR3 consists of 12 residues. Germline V gene data show CDR1 as LGHDT and CDR2 as YNNKEL (reference sequence). Deletions cut 9 bases from V and 0 bases from J, with 6 bases between. CDR3 loop: CARVSSYNEQFF. The DNA for the CDR3 is TGTGCCAGGGTAAGCTCCTACAATGAGCAGTTCTTC.

In this sample, this clonotype turned up many times. The chain is built from TRBV6-1 and TRBJ2-1, with 8 bases that match TRBD2. The CDR3 totals 13 residues. J gave up 8 bases and V 4 bases, and 4 bases lay outside the gene matches. Germline-derived CDR1 and CDR2 are MNHNS and SASEGT. As DNA, the CDR3 is TGTGCCAGCAGTGCCGGACTAGCCCATGAGCAGTTCTTC. Protein product: CASSAGLAHEQFF.

This clonotype has a count of ten or more. CDR3 sequence (DNA): TGTGCCAGCAGTTTAGCTGCGCGGGGCTTCCTCAATGAGCAGTTCTTC. Translating gives CASSLAARGFLNEQFF. The chain carries TRBV28 and TRBJ2-1; TRBD2 is a possible D gene (6 bases). This CDR3 comprises 16 residues. CDR1 and CDR2 (germline): MDHEN, SYDVKM. Trimming stripped 2 bases from V and 6 bases from J, with 17 bases between.

This clonotype was recorded at least ten times. The rearrangement uses TRBV24-1 and TRBJ2-3; D is possibly TRBD2 (5 bases). Per germline, CDR1 KGHDR and CDR2 SFDVKD. Trimming removed 5 bases from V and 0 bases from J, with 8 bases in between. The CDR3 is 14 amino acids. The CDR3 bases are TGTGCCACCAGTGGTAGGGAGAGCACAGATACGCAGTATTTT. Translation: CATSGRESTDTQYF.

This clonotype was observed many times. This chain links TRBV7-9 with TRBJ2-7; D perhaps matches TRBD1 (5 bases). V lost 5 bases and J 1 base, leaving 15 bases between the germline ends. The CDR3 consists of 15 residues. Germline CDR1 is SEHNR and CDR2 is FQNEAQ (reference sequence). The CDR3 protein is CASSPFRAESYEQYF. DNA of the CDR3: TGTGCCAGCAGCCCGTTCAGGGCCGAGTCCTACGAGCAGTACTTC.

This clonotype was counted ten times or more. This chain's CDR3 is CASSREFNTGELFF. CDR3 coding DNA: TGTGCCAGCAGCCGGGAGTTCAACACCGGGGAGCTGTTTTTT. The rearrangement joins TRBV7-8 to TRBJ2-2; weak D call: TRBD2 (6 bases). This CDR3 contains 14 residues. CDR1 is SGHVS, CDR2 FQNEAQ, per germline. V shed 5 bases and J shed 2 bases, with 9 bases lying between them.